One sample yielded the 4 T cell receptor beta chains listed below, sequenced in a study of blood T cell repertoires in COVID-19. Assay: immunoSEQ multiplex PCR; the TCRdb copy retains only in-frame clones and omits some. The table lists about 52,000 clones, about nine tenths of them singletons, with 7% to 9% in the top ten. Sequencing was carried out using peripheral blood. The receptors here all came from a man aged 80 or over with active or convalescent COVID-19.

The genes are TRBV19 and TRBJ1-2; no reliable D call. Germline V gene lookup returns CDR1 LNHDA and CDR2 SQIVND (reference sequence). The CDR3 has 14 residues. The V end lost 2 bases, the J end lost 0 bases, and 7 bases lay between the germline ends. The CDR3 bases are TGTGCCAGTAGTATATTACTTACTAACTATGGCTACACCTTC. Its protein product is CASSILLTNYGYTF.

The rearrangement uses TRBV4-3 and TRBJ2-5, with 10 bases matching TRBD2. Per the germline V gene, CDR1 is LGHNA and CDR2 is YSLEER. CDR3 length equals 18 residues. J lost 5 bases, V lost 0 bases, and 12 bases had no gene match. For the CDR3, the DNA is TGCGCCAGCAGCCAAGATCGGGTGCTAGCGGGGGACTTTGAGACCCAGTACTTC. Translated, it gives CASSQDRVLAGDFETQYF.

The chain has TRBV14 and TRBJ1-4; D might be TRBD1 (6 bases). The CDR3 has 14 amino acids. CDR1 SGHDN and CDR2 FVKESK come from the germline V gene. The V gene lost 1 base and the J gene lost 8 bases, with 11 bases spanning the gap. The CDR3, as DNA: TGTGCCAGCAGCCAAGGGACAGCCCCCGAAAAACTGTTTTTT. As protein: CASSQGTAPEKLFF. Drawing the rest from reference TRBV14 and TRBJ1-4, the complete variable domain is EAGVTQFPSHSVIEKGQTVTLRCDPISGHDNLYWYRRVMGKEIKFLLHFVKESKQDESGMPNNRFLAERTGGTYSTLKVQPAELEDSGVYFCASSQGTAPEKLFFGSGTQLSVL.

The chain recombines TRBV5-4 with TRBJ2-3; 7 bases align to TRBD1. CDR3 length: 15 amino acids. After removal of 0 bases from V and 2 bases from J, the junction contained 3 bases not matched to a gene. From germline, CDR1 is SGHNT and CDR2 YYREEE (reference sequence). The CDR3 sequence is CASSLEGQTTDTQYF. For the CDR3, the DNA is TGTGCCAGCAGCTTGGAGGGACAGACCACAGATACGCAGTATTTT.